This TCR beta chain was captured in a study of T cell changes during pregnancy in multiple sclerosis. The repertoire was sequenced with immunoSEQ multiplex PCR; TCRdb's copy has only in-frame clones and lacks some. The sample lists tens of thousands of clones, around 90% occurring once. This clone came up once. CDR1 is PRHDT and CDR2 is FYEKMQ in the germline V gene (reference sequence). This CDR3 comprises 15 residues. Trimming took off 5 bases at V and 4 bases at J, with 16 bases between the two ends. Here the sequenced sample was CD4+ T cells from peripheral blood mononuclear cells, taken in the second trimester of pregnancy. The chain uses TRBV13 and TRBJ2-3, with D possibly being TRBD1 (6 bases). The sequence came from a female donor in good health, enrolled as a control in a pregnancy study. CDR3 in amino acids: CASSRTEQGSDTQYF. The CDR3 bases are TGTGCCAGCAGCCGGACGGAACAGGGCTCAGATACGCAGTATTTT.